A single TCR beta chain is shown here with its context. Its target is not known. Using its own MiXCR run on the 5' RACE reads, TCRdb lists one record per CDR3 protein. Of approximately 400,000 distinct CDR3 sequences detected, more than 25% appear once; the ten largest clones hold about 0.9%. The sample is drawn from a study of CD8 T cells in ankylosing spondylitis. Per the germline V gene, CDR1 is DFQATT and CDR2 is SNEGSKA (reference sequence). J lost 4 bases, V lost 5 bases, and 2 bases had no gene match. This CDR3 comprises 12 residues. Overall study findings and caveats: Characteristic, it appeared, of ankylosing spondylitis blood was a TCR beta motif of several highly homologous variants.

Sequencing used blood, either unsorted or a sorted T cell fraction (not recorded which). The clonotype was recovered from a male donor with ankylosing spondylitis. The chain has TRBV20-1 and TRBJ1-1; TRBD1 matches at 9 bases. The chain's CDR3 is CSAGQGSTEAFF. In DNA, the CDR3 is TGCAGTGCTGGACAGGGGAGCACTGAAGCTTTCTTT.